The 26 T cell receptor beta chains below were found in one sample sequenced in a study of OX40 agonist ivuxolimab in advanced cancers. The data were produced by immunoSEQ multiplex PCR, yet TCRdb's version contains in-frame clones alone and is incomplete. Here the sample spans 45,000 to 60,000 clones, 90% being singletons. The specimen comprised CD4+ or CD8+ T cells sorted from blood, sampled in a trial of the OX40 agonist ivuxolimab. All receptors derive from an adult with an advanced solid tumor such as melanoma, head and neck, liver or kidney cancer.

The genes are TRBV5-1 and TRBJ2-7; D ambiguous. This CDR3 contains 15 residues. Trimming took off 4 bases at V and 0 bases at J, with 14 bases between the two ends. CDR1 is SGHRS and CDR2 is YFSETQ in the germline V gene. CDR3 nucleotide sequence: TGCGCCAGCAGCCCGTCACGGGCTAGCTCCTACGAGCAGTACTTC. Translating it yields CASSPSRASSYEQYF.

The V gene is TRBV4-2, the J gene TRBJ2-4; TRBD1 aligns across 7 bases. The ends lost 0 bases at V and 0 bases at J; junction bases unmatched: 5. Germline CDR1 reads LGHNA; CDR2 reads YNFKEQ. The CDR3 contains 17 residues. The CDR3 loop is CASSQDRGTLAKNIQYF. The CDR3 DNA sequence: TGTGCCAGCAGCCAAGACAGGGGGACCTTAGCCAAAAACATTCAGTACTTC.

This clone was counted once. This rearrangement joins TRBV19 to TRBJ2-7; 7 bases are a match to TRBD2. V was clipped by 4 bases and J by 2 bases; unmatched bases: 8. Germline-derived CDR1 and CDR2 are LNHDA and SQIVND (reference sequence). This CDR3 comprises 15 residues. CDR3 in DNA: TGTGCCAGTAGTAGCAGCGGGAAGACCGCCTACGAGCAGTACTTC. The encoded protein is CASSSSGKTAYEQYF.

V usage is TRBV5-4 and J usage is TRBJ2-5; TRBD2 agrees at 9 bases. The CDR3 spans 18 residues. Germline CDR1 SGHNT, CDR2 YYREEE (reference sequence). V lost 4 bases and J lost 4; bases outside the gene matches: 17. The CDR3 sequence: CASSPDYGLANPRETQYF. For the CDR3, the DNA is TGTGCCAGCAGCCCCGACTACGGACTAGCGAACCCGAGAGAGACCCAGTACTTC. The full variable domain, rest sourced from reference TRBV5-4 and TRBJ2-5, is ETGVTQSPTHLIKTRGQQVTLRCSSQSGHNTVSWYQQALGQGPQFIFQYYREEENGRGNFPPRFSGLQFPNYSSELNVNALELDDSALYLCASSPDYGLANPRETQYFGPGTRLLVL.

The chain employs TRBV6-5 and TRBJ2-1, with 9 bases fitting TRBD1. Germline-derived CDR1 and CDR2 are MNHEY and SVGAGI. V trimming: 7 bases; J trimming: 7 bases; junction bases outside the gene matches: 11. This CDR3 is built from 15 residues. The CDR3 loop is CASKRVGTGTNEQFF. The DNA for the CDR3 is TGTGCCAGCAAAAGGGTGGGGACAGGGACTAATGAGCAGTTCTTC.

This clone was observed once. The CDR3 DNA sequence: TGTGCCAGTAGTATAGGTGGACATTGGGGTGAAAAACTGTTTTTT. Translating gives CASSIGGHWGEKLFF. The V and J genes are TRBV19 and TRBJ1-4; tentatively, D is TRBD1 (5 bases). V lost 1 base to trimming and J lost 7 bases, with 13 bases between them. Looked up from germline, CDR1 is LNHDA and CDR2 is SQIVND (reference sequence). The CDR3 totals 15 residues.

This clone has a single count. The gene calls are TRBV5-4 and TRBJ2-6, with no clear D. The CDR3 length is 15 residues. Germline CDR1 is SGHNT and CDR2 is YYREEE (reference sequence). The germline V and J ends were trimmed by 1 base and 0 bases, with 5 bases remaining between them. The CDR3 sequence: CASSLWNSGANVLTF. As DNA, the CDR3 is TGTGCCAGCAGCTTGTGGAACTCTGGGGCCAACGTCCTGACTTTC.

This clone showed up just a few times. The CDR3: CASSRGGGNQETQYF. Here the CDR3 DNA reads TGTGCCAGCAGTCGGGGGGGCGGCAACCAAGAGACCCAGTACTTC. The chain has TRBV28 and TRBJ2-5; 8 bases line up with TRBD2. The CDR3 covers 15 residues. CDR1 and CDR2 (germline): MDHEN, SYDVKM. After removal of 5 bases from V and 0 bases from J, the junction contained 5 bases not matched to a gene. The full variable domain, with the rest looked up from reference TRBV28 and TRBJ2-5, is DVKVTQSSRYLVKRTGEKVFLECVQDMDHENMFWYRQDPGLGLRLIYFSYDVKMKEKGDIPEGYSVSREKKERFSLILESASTNQTSMYLCASSRGGGNQETQYFGPGTRLLVL.

V usage is TRBV15 and J usage is TRBJ2-1; 7 nucleotides agree with TRBD2. Per germline, CDR1 LNHNV and CDR2 YYDKDF (reference sequence). This CDR3 has 17 residues. Losses at the gene ends were 0 bases for V and 2 bases for J; bases not matched to a gene: 7. This CDR3 reads CATSREPRAGAYNEQFF. In nucleotides, the CDR3 is TGTGCCACCAGCAGAGAACCCCGGGCGGGGGCCTACAATGAGCAGTTCTTC.

This chain uses TRBV7-8 with TRBJ2-3; TRBD2 matches at 10 bases. V dropped 7 bases and J dropped 4; count of bases not matched to a gene: 29. The CDR3 has 22 residues. CDR1 is SGHVS, CDR2 FQNEAQ, per germline. The CDR3 loop is CASIRTGFFASGRSISADTQYF. The CDR3 DNA follows: TGTGCCAGCATCAGGACAGGATTTTTTGCTAGCGGGAGATCTATTAGTGCAGATACGCAGTATTTT.

The chain links TRBV2 to TRBJ2-5; possible D gene TRBD1, 5 bases. Germline CDR1 is SNHLY and CDR2 is FYNNEI. The CDR3 spans 12 residues. Deletions cut 7 bases from V and 2 bases from J, with 8 bases between. The CDR3 region is CASTRQQETQYF. CDR3 bases: TGTGCCAGCACCCGACAGCAAGAGACCCAGTACTTC.

This clone occurred once. The chain combines TRBV10-2 with TRBJ2-7, with a tentative D call TRBD2 (6 bases). V was pared by 7 bases and J by 6 bases, with 16 bases between. From germline, CDR1 is WSHSY and CDR2 SAAADI. This CDR3 contains 13 residues. In nucleotides, the CDR3 is TGCGCCAGCACTGAACAGCTGCGGGGCGAGCAGTACTTC. Translated: CASTEQLRGEQYF.

The chain combines TRBV7-2 with TRBJ2-3, with D unclear. CDR1 is SGHTA and CDR2 is FQGNSA in the germline V gene. Trimming took off 3 bases at V and 2 bases at J, with 3 bases between the two ends. The CDR3 consists of 12 residues. CDR3 bases: TGTGCCAGCAGCTTCTCCACAGATACGCAGTATTTT. This gives the protein CASSFSTDTQYF.

The chain has TRBV7-3 and TRBJ2-1, with 11 nucleotides matching TRBD2. Trimming took 0 bases from V and 9 from J; bases not matched to a gene: 19. The germline V gene encodes CDR1 SGHTA and CDR2 FQGTGA. The CDR3 is 20 amino acids. CDR3 sequence: CASSLTNPGGLAGGTFEQFF. CDR3 bases: TGTGCCAGCAGCTTAACCAACCCAGGGGGGCTAGCGGGAGGAACATTTGAGCAGTTCTTC. The full variable domain, completed using reference TRBV7-3 and TRBJ2-1, is GAGVSQTPSNKVTEKGKYVELRCDPISGHTALYWYRQSLGQGPEFLIYFQGTGAADDSGLPNDRFFAVRPEGSVSTLKIQRTERGDSAVYLCASSLTNPGGLAGGTFEQFFGPGTRLTVL.

The chain recombines TRBV7-9 with TRBJ2-7, with TRBD2 matching 9 bases. CDR1 and CDR2 (germline): SEHNR, FQNEAQ (reference sequence). The CDR3 has 15 amino acids. Losses at the gene ends were 3 bases for V and 5 bases for J; bases not matched to a gene: 8. The CDR3 DNA sequence: TGTGCCAGCAGCTTTCGGGCGGGAGGGCTCGACGAGCAGTACTTC. As protein: CASSFRAGGLDEQYF.

This clone showed up just once. The chain joins TRBV5-8 to TRBJ2-7; TRBD1 is a possible D gene (5 bases). Germline lookup yields CDR1 SGHTS and CDR2 YDEGEE. This CDR3 spans 15 amino acids. Trimming removed 4 bases at V and 2 bases at J, with 16 bases between. Here the CDR3 reads CASSPDSQVPYEQYF. The CDR3 nucleotides read TGTGCCAGCAGCCCCGACAGCCAAGTGCCCTACGAGCAGTACTTC.

The chain employs TRBV6-5 and TRBJ2-7, with 9 positions matching TRBD1. The V gene's germline CDR1 is MNHEY and CDR2 SVGAGI. This CDR3 is 13 amino acids long. Trimming removed 5 bases from V and 3 bases from J; junction bases left unmatched: 2. CDR3 region: CASSRDRDYEQYF. The DNA for the CDR3 is TGTGCCAGCAGTCGGGACAGGGACTACGAGCAGTACTTC.

In its sample, this clone was seen once. The chain carries TRBV7-3 and TRBJ2-1; 8 bases match TRBD2. V lost 0 bases to trimming and J lost 7 bases; unmatched junction nucleotides: 5. The CDR3 is 15 amino acids. CDR1 SGHTA and CDR2 FQGTGA come from the germline V gene. In DNA form, the CDR3 reads TGTGCCAGCAGCTTAACTAGCGGGACAACAAATGAGCAGTTCTTC. Translating it yields CASSLTSGTTNEQFF.

The chain combines TRBV7-6 with TRBJ1-1, with a weak D call TRBD1 (6 bases). Trimming pared 5 bases from V and 1 base from J, leaving 17 bases between. From germline, CDR1 is SGHVS and CDR2 FNYEAQ. The length of the CDR3 is 16 residues. The CDR3 region has the DNA TGTGCCAGCAGCCCCACCCTAGGGACAACGAACACTGAAGCTTTCTTT. It yields the protein CASSPTLGTTNTEAFF. The full variable domain, its missing parts supplied by reference TRBV7-6 and TRBJ1-1, is GAGVSQSPRYKVTKRGQDVALRCDPISGHVSLYWYRQALGQGPEFLTYFNYEAQQDKSGLPNDRFSAERPEGSISTLTIQRTEQRDSAMYRCASSPTLGTTNTEAFFGQGTRLTVV.

V is TRBV23-1 and J is TRBJ2-2, with a possible D match to TRBD1 (6 bases). TRBV23-1 is recorded as an ORF, its role being uncertain. Trimming took 6 bases from V and 11 from J, leaving 19 bases between them. This CDR3 is built from 14 residues. CDR3 protein: CASSLRGQRSELFF. As DNA, the CDR3 is TGCGCCAGCAGCCTCAGGGGACAACGATCAGAGCTGTTTTTT.

The rearrangement links TRBV6-1 to TRBJ2-1, with TRBD2 as a possible D gene (6 bases). V lost 2 bases, J lost 3 bases, and 14 bases lay in between. CDR1 and CDR2 (germline): MNHNS, SASEGT. The CDR3 loop spans 16 amino acids. CDR3 DNA sequence: TGTGCCAGCAGTGAATTCGTCGGTAGCGGCTACAATGAGCAGTTCTTC. Its protein product is CASSEFVGSGYNEQFF.

The V and J genes are TRBV7-2 and TRBJ2-7; D is undetermined. V lost 6 bases and J 5 bases, leaving 8 bases between the germline ends. The CDR3 loop spans 11 amino acids. In germline, CDR1 is SGHTA, CDR2 FQGNSA. The DNA of the CDR3 is TGTGCCAGCAGACTATCGGACGAGCAGTACTTC. This sequence encodes CASRLSDEQYF. Full variable domain (missing parts from reference TRBV7-2 and TRBJ2-7): GAGVSQSPSNKVTEKGKDVELRCDPISGHTALYWYRQSLGQGLEFLIYFQGNSAPDKSGLPSDRFSAERTGGSVSTLTIQRTQQEDSAVYLCASRLSDEQYFGPGTRLTVT.

This chain uses TRBV27 with TRBJ1-2; 10 bases fit TRBD1. V trimming: 5 bases; J trimming: 4 bases; junction bases outside the gene matches: 7. The germline gives CDR1 MNHEY, CDR2 SMNVEV (reference sequence). This CDR3 has 15 amino acids. As DNA, the CDR3 is TGTGCCAGCAGTCCCCGGGACAGGGGTTCCTATGGCTACACCTTC. This encodes CASSPRDRGSYGYTF.

This clone has only one observation. This chain uses TRBV29-1 with TRBJ1-1; the D gene is possibly TRBD1 (5 bases). The V gene's germline CDR1 is SQVTM and CDR2 ANQGSEA. The ends were cut back, 6 bases at V and 5 bases at J, with 16 bases in the middle. The CDR3 is 13 residues long. CDR3 amino acids: CSVGDPKRTEAFF. As DNA, the CDR3 is TGCAGCGTAGGGGACCCTAAAAGGACTGAAGCTTTCTTT.

This chain uses TRBV7-2 with TRBJ2-5; 9 bases map to TRBD2. Trimming took 1 base from V and 5 from J; bases not matched to a gene: 8. This CDR3 has 16 amino acids. The germline gives CDR1 SGHTA, CDR2 FQGNSA. DNA for the CDR3: TGTGCCAGCAGCTTAGTGGCGGGAGGGGTAGGGGAGACCCAGTACTTC. The encoded protein is CASSLVAGGVGETQYF.

The chain joins TRBV6-1 to TRBJ1-1, with D perhaps TRBD1 (5 bases). This CDR3 has 15 amino acids. Germline V lookup: CDR1 MNHNS, CDR2 SASEGT. The V and J ends lost 5 bases and 10 bases respectively, with 23 bases between them. CDR3 sequence: CASSKPTVPHYGAFF. The CDR3 nucleotides are TGTGCCAGCAGTAAGCCGACAGTCCCCCACTACGGAGCTTTCTTT.